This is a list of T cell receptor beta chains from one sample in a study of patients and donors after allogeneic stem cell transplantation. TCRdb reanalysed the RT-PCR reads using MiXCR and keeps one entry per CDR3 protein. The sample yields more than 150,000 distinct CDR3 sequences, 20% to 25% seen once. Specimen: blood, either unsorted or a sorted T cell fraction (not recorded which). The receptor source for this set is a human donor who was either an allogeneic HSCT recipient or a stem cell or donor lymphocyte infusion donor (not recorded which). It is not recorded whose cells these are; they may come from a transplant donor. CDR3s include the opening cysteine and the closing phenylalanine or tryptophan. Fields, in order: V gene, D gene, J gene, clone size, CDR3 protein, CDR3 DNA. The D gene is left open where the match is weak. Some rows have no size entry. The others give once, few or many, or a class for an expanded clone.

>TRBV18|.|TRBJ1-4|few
CASSPGRTNEKLFF
TGTGCCAGCTCACCCGGACGGACTAATGAAAAACTGTTTTTT
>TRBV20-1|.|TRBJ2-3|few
CSARVSRTDTQYF
TGCAGTGCTAGAGTGTCAAGGACAGATACGCAGTATTTT
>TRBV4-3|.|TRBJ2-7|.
CASSQDRGKGAYEQYF
TGCGCCAGCAGCCAAGATAGGGGAAAGGGAGCCTACGAGCAGTACTTC
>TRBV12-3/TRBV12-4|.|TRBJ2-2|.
CASSPGGTGGTNTGELFF
TGTGCCAGCAGTCCAGGGGGTACTGGCGGGACGAACACCGGGGAGCTGTTTTTT
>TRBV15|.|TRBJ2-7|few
CATSRGSPYEQYF
TGTGCCACCAGCAGAGGATCCCCATACGAGCAGTACTTC
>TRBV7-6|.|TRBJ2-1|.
CASSRGSVSYNEQFF
TGTGCCAGCAGCAGGGGTAGCGTATCCTACAATGAGCAGTTCTTC
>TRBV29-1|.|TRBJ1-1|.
CSVHRVLTEAFF
TGCAGCGTCCACAGGGTTCTCACTGAAGCTTTCTTT
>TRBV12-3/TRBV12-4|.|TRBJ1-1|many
CASSPDGNTEAFF
TGTGCCAGCAGCCCGGACGGGAACACTGAAGCTTTCTTT
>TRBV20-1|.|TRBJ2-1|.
CSASKSGFDEQFF
TGCAGTGCTAGTAAGTCAGGGTTCGATGAGCAGTTCTTC
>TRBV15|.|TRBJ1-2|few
CATSTRGTYGYTF
TGTGCCACCAGCACAAGGGGGACGTATGGCTACACCTTC
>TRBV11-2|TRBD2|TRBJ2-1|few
CASSWGLAGEQFF
TGTGCCAGCAGCTGGGGACTAGCGGGTGAGCAGTTCTTC
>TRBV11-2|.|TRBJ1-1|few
CASSLGAGAEAFF
TGTGCCAGCAGCTTAGGCGCCGGGGCTGAAGCTTTCTTT